This T cell receptor (beta chain) was observed in a study of control samples from healthy donors and cancer patients. Profiled with immunoSEQ multiplex PCR; TCRdb holds only in-frame clones, not every one. The sample has approximately 160,000 clones, about nine tenths seen once. Germline lookup yields CDR1 LNHDA and CDR2 SQIVND (reference sequence). V lost 10 bases, J lost 0 bases, and 13 bases lay in between. The CDR3 is 13 amino acids. The V call is TRBV19, the J call TRBJ2-7; D perhaps matches TRBD2 (5 bases). The clonotype was recovered from a woman between 40 and 50 years old in good health. Sequenced sample: blood. This CDR3 is CATSPGSSYEQYF. Here the CDR3 DNA reads TGTGCCACCTCCCCGGGGAGCTCCTACGAGCAGTACTTC.